This passage covers 20 T cell receptor beta chains from one sample sequenced in a study of control samples from healthy donors and cancer patients. Sequencing used immunoSEQ multiplex PCR; TCRdb keeps in-frame clones, though not all of them. The sample has 150,000 to 200,000 clones, over 85% seen once. Sequenced material: blood. The receptors were sampled from a man in his thirties or forties in good health.

This clone was counted a single time. The chain links TRBV3-1 (or the pseudogene TRBV3-2) to TRBJ2-7, with 10 bases identical to TRBD2. Germline CDR1 reads LGHDT; CDR2 reads YNNKEL (reference sequence). The CDR3 has 15 residues. With V trimmed by 8 bases and J by 1 base, 8 bases remained unmatched. The CDR3 DNA reads TGTGCCAGCGGGGGCCCTAGCGGGAGATCCTACGAGCAGTACTTC. Translated, it gives CASGGPSGRSYEQYF.

The chain joins TRBV11-2 to TRBJ2-2; tentatively, D is TRBD1 (6 bases). The CDR3 consists of 16 residues. Trimming took off 5 bases at V and 5 bases at J, with 18 bases between the two ends. CDR1 is SGHAT, CDR2 FQNNGV, per germline. The CDR3 DNA is TGTGCCAGCAGCCTTTCGGGGACACCCCCGACCGGGGAGCTGTTTTTT. It specifies CASSLSGTPPTGELFF.

This clone has a single count. The chain is built from TRBV6-6 and TRBJ1-1; tentatively, D is TRBD1 (5 bases). Trimming stripped 5 bases from V and 5 bases from J, with 15 bases between. Germline V gives CDR1 MNHNY, CDR2 SVGAGI (reference sequence). The CDR3 contains 14 residues. The CDR3 nucleotides are TGTGCCAGCAGTCTCGGGGACCCGGGGACTGAAGCTTTCTTT. This sequence encodes CASSLGDPGTEAFF.

The chain recombines TRBV7-2 with TRBJ1-1; D is unclear. V was clipped by 7 bases and J by 4 bases, with 16 bases between them. The germline gives CDR1 SGHTA, CDR2 FQGNSA. This CDR3 is built from 14 residues. CDR3 DNA: TGTGCCAGCACCTCGATTGGGCGTTTCACTGAAGCTTTCTTT. Its protein product is CASTSIGRFTEAFF.

This clone was observed a single time. This chain joins TRBV7-9 and TRBJ2-1; D possibly corresponds to TRBD2 (7 bases). V was cut by 6 bases and J by 8 bases, with 26 bases left in between. Germline loops: CDR1 SEHNR, CDR2 FQNEAQ (reference sequence). This CDR3 spans 17 amino acids. The CDR3, as DNA: TGTGCCAGCAGTCGCAACTGGGGGCGGGAGTTGAGCGATGAGCAGTTCTTC. Encoded protein: CASSRNWGRELSDEQFF.

This clone was seen only once. This sequence joins TRBV6-5 and TRBJ2-1; D gene unclear. CDR3 length equals 12 residues. Germline V gene lookup returns CDR1 MNHEY and CDR2 SVGAGI. V lost 8 bases and J 10 bases, leaving 15 bases between the germline ends. The CDR3 loop reads CASSSGNREQFF. The CDR3 bases are TGTGCCAGCTCTAGTGGGAATCGGGAGCAGTTCTTC.

This chain joins TRBV19 and TRBJ1-2, with D unresolved. The CDR3 sequence is 16 residues long. Germline V gene lookup returns CDR1 LNHDA and CDR2 SQIVND (reference sequence). V lost 2 bases to trimming and J lost 0 bases, with 13 bases between them. The CDR3 bases are TGTGCCAGTAGTATACAGGCAGGTCTGGCTAACTATGGCTACACCTTC. Its protein product is CASSIQAGLANYGYTF.

The chain has TRBV4-1 and TRBJ2-7; maybe TRBD1 (5 bases). With 2 bases removed from V and 0 bases from J, the gap between germline ends came to 11 bases. The CDR3 covers 15 residues. Germline V gene lookup returns CDR1 MGHRA and CDR2 YSYEKL. The CDR3 nucleotides are TGCGCCAGCAGCCAATCGATGACAGACTCCTACGAGCAGTACTTC. As protein: CASSQSMTDSYEQYF.

This chain joins TRBV24-1 and TRBJ2-7; perhaps D is TRBD1 or TRBD2 (6 bases each). The germline V gene has CDR1 KGHDR and CDR2 SFDVKD. The ends were cut back, 3 bases at V and 12 bases at J, with 23 bases in the middle. CDR3 length equals 15 residues. CDR3: CATSDPAVKVGGLYF. CDR3 coding DNA: TGTGCCACCAGTGATCCAGCGGTAAAGGTGGGGGGCTTGTACTTC.

The V gene is TRBV21-1, the J gene TRBJ2-3. TRBV21-1 is a pseudogene segment. The CDR3 has 16 amino acids. Here the CDR3 DNA reads TGTGCCAGCAGCAGGTCGGCTAAGCCCCGCACAGATACGCAGTATTTT. It translates to CASSRSAKPRTDTQYF.

The chain uses TRBV6-6 and TRBJ1-2, with D unclear. CDR3 length: 12 amino acids. The germline V and J ends were trimmed by 2 bases and 8 bases, with 9 bases remaining between them. In germline, CDR1 is MNHNY, CDR2 SVGAGI (reference sequence). CDR3 loop: CASSYETGGYTF. DNA for the CDR3: TGTGCCAGCAGTTACGAAACGGGGGGCTACACCTTC.

The chain uses TRBV28 and TRBJ2-6, with D hard to call. V was pared by 5 bases and J by 0 bases, with 8 bases between. The CDR3 runs to 15 residues. Germline CDR1 reads MDHEN; CDR2 reads SYDVKM. CDR3 protein: CASSLGDSGANVLTF. The CDR3 region has the DNA TGTGCCAGCAGTCTCGGAGACTCTGGGGCCAACGTCCTGACTTTC.

The gene calls are TRBV7-9 and TRBJ2-3, with D possibly TRBD2 on 7 matching bases. The ends were cut back, 5 bases at V and 4 bases at J, with 19 bases in the middle. The CDR3 has 16 residues. Germline assignment: CDR1 SEHNR and CDR2 FQNEAQ (reference sequence). The CDR3 DNA follows: TGTGCCAGCAGCCGCTCTGGCGGGGGCAACGCAGATACGCAGTATTTT. Translating it yields CASSRSGGGNADTQYF.

V gene TRBV19 combines with J gene TRBJ1-5; 7 bases match TRBD1. Germline V gene data show CDR1 as LNHDA and CDR2 as SQIVND (reference sequence). V shed 6 bases and J 7 bases; nucleotides not matched to a gene: 6. This CDR3 is 13 amino acids long. CDR3 in amino acids: CASRNRGGQPQHF. The CDR3 nucleotides read TGTGCCAGTAGGAACAGGGGAGGCCAGCCCCAGCATTTT.

The chain carries TRBV24-1 and TRBJ1-5, with D possibly being TRBD1 (5 bases). Germline V gives CDR1 KGHDR, CDR2 SFDVKD. CDR3 length equals 13 residues. V lost 5 bases and J lost 2, with 6 bases in between. The CDR3 coding sequence is TGTGCCACCAGTGGGGGCGGCAATCAGCCCCAGCATTTT. This gives the protein CATSGGGNQPQHF.

V and J are TRBV19 and TRBJ1-4, with D possibly TRBD1 on 5 matching bases. Germline loops: CDR1 LNHDA, CDR2 SQIVND (reference sequence). This CDR3 has 15 residues. The V end was cut by 3 bases, the J end by 2 bases, with 10 bases between. Here the CDR3 DNA reads TGTGCCAGTAGTATGATGACAGCTACTAATGAAAAACTGTTTTTT. Translation: CASSMMTATNEKLFF.

The chain employs TRBV6-5 and TRBJ1-1, with D maybe TRBD1 (6 bases). Looked up from germline, CDR1 is MNHEY and CDR2 is SVGAGI. V shed 4 bases and J shed 5 bases, with 11 bases lying between them. The CDR3 sequence is 13 residues long. In DNA form, the CDR3 reads TGTGCCAGCAGTTCTGGTAGGGGGACTGAAGCTTTCTTT. Amino acids: CASSSGRGTEAFF.

There are a few counts of this clone. The J gene is TRBJ2-7, the V gene TRBV6-5, with D possibly being TRBD2 (6 bases). From germline, CDR1 is MNHEY and CDR2 SVGAGI. Deletions cut 6 bases from V and 7 bases from J, with 16 bases between. The CDR3 sequence is 13 residues long. CDR3 residues: CASSPRGGREQYF. CDR3 bases: TGTGCCAGCAGCCCCCGGGGAGGTCGGGAGCAGTACTTC.

This clone was seen a single time. The rearrangement joins TRBV4-2 to TRBJ1-1, with D possibly TRBD1 on 6 matching bases. The germline CDR1 and CDR2 sequences are LGHNA and YNFKEQ. The CDR3 sequence is 15 residues long. V was cut by 0 bases and J by 5 bases, with 13 bases left in between. Here the CDR3 reads CASSQDQAGVTEAFF. CDR3 nucleotide sequence: TGTGCCAGCAGCCAAGATCAGGCAGGGGTAACTGAAGCTTTCTTT.

The V and J genes are TRBV7-9 and TRBJ1-4, with 9 bases fitting TRBD1. CDR1 SEHNR and CDR2 FQNEAQ come from the germline V gene (reference sequence). J lost 8 bases, V lost 5 bases, and 6 bases had no gene match. The CDR3 is 14 amino acids. The CDR3 bases are TGTGCCAGCAGCCTCACAGGGGGCAGAGAAAAACTGTTTTTT. This gives the protein CASSLTGGREKLFF.